The present TCR beta chain was sequenced within a study of T-cell memory formation after mild COVID-19. The study, taken as a whole, reports: There was no confirmation that second-wave clones peaking on day 37 were SARS-CoV-2 specific. Cross-reactive memory apparently joined, as some responding clones appeared in pre-infection memory. Largely, contracting CD4+ clones fell within CM and EM, and contracting CD8+ clones within EMRA.

CDR3 length equals 15 residues. Germline CDR1 and CDR2: GTSNPN and SVGIG (reference sequence). The J segment lost 3 bases and the V segment lost 3 bases, leaving 5 bases of the junction unmatched. TCRdb re-analysed the 5' RACE reads in MiXCR, keeping a single row per CDR3 protein. The sample has 50,000 or so distinct CDR3 sequences, over 9% seen once. This clonotype has a handful of counts. Its antigen is not known. This chain joins TRBV30 and TRBJ2-5; 12 bases fit TRBD2. This receptor was identified in an adult woman who had mild COVID-19 (a few samples of this study predate the infection). Cell type and time point are not known. Sequencing input: PBMCs or a T cell subset sorted from them (not recorded which). The CDR3 here is CAWRQWTSGKETQYF. DNA for the CDR3: TGTGCCTGGAGGCAATGGACTAGCGGGAAAGAGACCCAGTACTTC.